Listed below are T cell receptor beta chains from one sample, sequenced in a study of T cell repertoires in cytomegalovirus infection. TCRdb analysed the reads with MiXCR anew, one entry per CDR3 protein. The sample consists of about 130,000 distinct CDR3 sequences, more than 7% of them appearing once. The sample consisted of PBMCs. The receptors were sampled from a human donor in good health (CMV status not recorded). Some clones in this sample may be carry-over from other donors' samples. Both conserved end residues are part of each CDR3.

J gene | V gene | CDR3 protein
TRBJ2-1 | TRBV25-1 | CASSEYRLAGGGDEQFF
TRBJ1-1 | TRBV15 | CATSRGGGAAEAFF
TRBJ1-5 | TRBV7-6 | CASSFSGQKNQPQHF
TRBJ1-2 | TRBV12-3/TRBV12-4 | CASSLLRLADPSPYGYTF
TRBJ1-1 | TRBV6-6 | CATKMNTEAFF
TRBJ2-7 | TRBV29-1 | CSVSLGSYEQYF
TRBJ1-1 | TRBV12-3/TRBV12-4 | CASIAGRGNPEAFF
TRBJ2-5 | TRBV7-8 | CASSFAQETQYF
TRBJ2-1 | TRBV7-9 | CASSFSHNEQFF
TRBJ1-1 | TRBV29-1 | CSVDRRGRDNTEAFF
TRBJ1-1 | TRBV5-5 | CASSLQDIDTEAFF
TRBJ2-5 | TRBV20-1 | CSASIGTGGQETQYF
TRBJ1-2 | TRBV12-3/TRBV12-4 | CASRPGQGDYGYTF
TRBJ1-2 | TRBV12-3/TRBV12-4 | CASSYRAAGYTF
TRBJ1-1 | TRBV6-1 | CASVFKGYTEAFF
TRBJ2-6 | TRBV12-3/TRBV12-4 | CASRRTGGSSGANVLTF
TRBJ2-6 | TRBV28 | CASSLGGANVLTF
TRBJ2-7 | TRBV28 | CASSSQGVYEQYF
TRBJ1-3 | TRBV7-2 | CASSPYGEGNTIYF
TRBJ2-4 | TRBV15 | CATSGTGSEIIQYF
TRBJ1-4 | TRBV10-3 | CATATGGDEKLFF
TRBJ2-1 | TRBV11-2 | CASSPSPRRREQFF
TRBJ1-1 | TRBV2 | CASTGEGVNTEAFF
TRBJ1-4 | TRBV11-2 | CASSLGNRGSRHQKLFF
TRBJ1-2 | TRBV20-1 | CSARQPYYGYTF
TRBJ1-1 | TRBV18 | CASSPYREMGTEAFF
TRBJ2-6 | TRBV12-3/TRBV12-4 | CASRRDTYSGANVLTF
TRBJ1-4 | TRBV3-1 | CASSQDGVATNEKLFF
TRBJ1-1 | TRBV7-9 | CASSLLGTGGRTEAFF
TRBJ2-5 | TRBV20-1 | CSARDGRRKETQYF
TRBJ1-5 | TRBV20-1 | CSARDQGNKRVPQHF
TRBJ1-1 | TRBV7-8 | CASSLAQGMNTEAFF
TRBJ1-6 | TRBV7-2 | CASSPGHSGGNSPLHF
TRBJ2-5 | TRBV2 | CASSHWRGVETQYF
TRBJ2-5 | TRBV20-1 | CSARDPASPGAGETQYF
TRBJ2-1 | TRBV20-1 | CSAMLAGVYNEQFF
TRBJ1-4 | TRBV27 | CASSLSFGTNEKLFF
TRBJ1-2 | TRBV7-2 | CASISGPPSANYGYTF
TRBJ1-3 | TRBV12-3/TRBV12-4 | CASSLFRGSGNTIYF
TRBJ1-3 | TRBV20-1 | CSASPGGNTIYF
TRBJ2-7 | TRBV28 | CASSLPGREQYF
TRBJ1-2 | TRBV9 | CASSGPDSLSYGYTF
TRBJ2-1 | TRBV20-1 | CSAREEASSYNEQFF